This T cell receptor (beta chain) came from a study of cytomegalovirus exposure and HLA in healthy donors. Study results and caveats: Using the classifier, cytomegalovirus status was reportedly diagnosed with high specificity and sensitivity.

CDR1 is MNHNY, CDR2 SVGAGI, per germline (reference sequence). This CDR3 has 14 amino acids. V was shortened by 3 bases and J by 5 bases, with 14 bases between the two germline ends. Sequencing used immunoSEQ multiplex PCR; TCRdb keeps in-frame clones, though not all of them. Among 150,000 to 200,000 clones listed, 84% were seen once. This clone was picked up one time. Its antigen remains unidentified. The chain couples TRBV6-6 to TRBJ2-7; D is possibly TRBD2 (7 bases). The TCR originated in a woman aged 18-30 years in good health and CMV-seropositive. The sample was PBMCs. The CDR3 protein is CASSYMGGPNEQYF. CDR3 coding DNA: TGTGCCAGCAGTTATATGGGGGGGCCAAACGAGCAGTACTTC.